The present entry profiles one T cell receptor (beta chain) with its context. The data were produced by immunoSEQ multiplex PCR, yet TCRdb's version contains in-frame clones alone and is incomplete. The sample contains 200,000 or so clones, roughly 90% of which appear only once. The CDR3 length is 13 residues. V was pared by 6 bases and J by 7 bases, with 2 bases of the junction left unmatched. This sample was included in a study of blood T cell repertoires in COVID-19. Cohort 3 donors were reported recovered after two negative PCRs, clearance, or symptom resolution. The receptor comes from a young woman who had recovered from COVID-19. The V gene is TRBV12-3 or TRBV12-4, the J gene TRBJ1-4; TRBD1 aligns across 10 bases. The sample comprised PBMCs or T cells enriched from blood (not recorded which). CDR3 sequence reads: CASRTGGFEKLFF. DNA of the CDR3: TGTGCCAGCAGGACAGGGGGCTTTGAAAAACTGTTTTTT.